This note documents a single T cell receptor beta chain sequence. What it recognizes is unknown. The CDR3 totals 15 residues. J gave up 7 bases and V 0 bases, and 8 bases lay outside the gene matches. Per the germline V gene, CDR1 is SGHTA and CDR2 is FQGNSA. These data originate in a study of T cells after yellow fever vaccination. Findings and caveats of the study: It was the secondary response that reached its peak faster, day 5 versus 15, but it was weaker. The booster saw the reappearance of most primary-vaccination clones (roughly 97% CD4, roughly 90% CD8).

From the 5' RACE reads, TCRdb called clonotypes with MiXCR, one entry per CDR3 protein. This table holds 450,000 to 600,000 distinct CDR3 sequences, 13% found once. The rearrangement links TRBV7-2 to TRBJ2-7, with 8 bases matching TRBD2. Sequencing used PBMCs, obtained on the day of the yellow fever booster vaccination. The source is a man aged 25 to 45 who received the YFV17D yellow fever vaccine. The CDR3 DNA reads TGTGCCAGCAGCTTAGCGTTAGCGGGGTATGATGAGCAGTACTTC. Amino acid sequence: CASSLALAGYDEQYF.